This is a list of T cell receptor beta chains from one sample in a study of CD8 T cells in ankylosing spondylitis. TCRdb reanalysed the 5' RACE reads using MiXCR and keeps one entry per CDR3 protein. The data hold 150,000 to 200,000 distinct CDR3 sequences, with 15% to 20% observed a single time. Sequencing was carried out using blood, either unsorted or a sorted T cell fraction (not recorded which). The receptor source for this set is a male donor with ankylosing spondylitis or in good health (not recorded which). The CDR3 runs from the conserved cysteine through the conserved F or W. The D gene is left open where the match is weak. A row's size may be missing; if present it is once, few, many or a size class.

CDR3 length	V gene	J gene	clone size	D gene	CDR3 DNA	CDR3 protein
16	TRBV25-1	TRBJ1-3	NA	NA	TGTGCCAGCAGTGAATGGCAGCCAAGCTCTGGAAACACCATATATTTT	CASSEWQPSSGNTIYF
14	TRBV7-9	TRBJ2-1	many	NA	TGTGCCAGCAGCGACCCGCTGGGCTACAATGAGCAGTTCTTC	CASSDPLGYNEQFF
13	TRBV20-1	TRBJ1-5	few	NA	TGCAGTGCTACGGCAGGCGGCAATCAGCCCCAGCATTTT	CSATAGGNQPQHF
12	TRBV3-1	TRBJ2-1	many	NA	TGTGCCAGCAGCCGGGGGACCCTCAATCTACTCTTC	CASSRGTLNLLF
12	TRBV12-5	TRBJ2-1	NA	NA	TGTGCTAGTGGTTTGGAGCAGGGGCAGCAGTTCTTC	CASGLEQGQQFF
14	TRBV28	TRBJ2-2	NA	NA	TGTGCCAGCAGTACGGGGGACAACACCGGGGAGCTGTTTTTT	CASSTGDNTGELFF
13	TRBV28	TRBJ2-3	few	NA	TGTGCCAGCAACCTACTACAGGGAAGTACGCAGTATTTT	CASNLLQGSTQYF
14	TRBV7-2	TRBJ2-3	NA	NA	TGTGCCAGCAGCTTGTCCGGGGCGGCAGATACGCAGTATTTT	CASSLSGAADTQYF
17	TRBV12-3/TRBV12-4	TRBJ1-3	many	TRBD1	TGTGCCAGCAGTCACGCGAGGGGACAGAGCTCTGGAAACACCATATATTTT	CASSHARGQSSGNTIYF
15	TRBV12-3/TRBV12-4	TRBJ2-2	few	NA	TGTGCCAGCAGTTTGCGAGACATGAACACCGGGGAGCTGTTTTTT	CASSLRDMNTGELFF
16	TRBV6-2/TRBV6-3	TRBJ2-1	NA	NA	TGTGCCAGCAGTTACTCACCCTCGGGGAGCTACAATGAGCAGTTCTTC	CASSYSPSGSYNEQFF
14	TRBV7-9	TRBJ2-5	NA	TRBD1	TGTGCCGGCACCCGGGGACAGGGCAAAGAGACCCAGTACTTC	CAGTRGQGKETQYF
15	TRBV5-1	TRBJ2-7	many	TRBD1	TGCGCCAGCAGCTTACCCGGACAGGGTTTCTACGAGCAGTACTTC	CASSLPGQGFYEQYF
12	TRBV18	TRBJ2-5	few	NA	TGTGCCAGCTCACCGGGGCAAGAGACCCAGTACTTC	CASSPGQETQYF
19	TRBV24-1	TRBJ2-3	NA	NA	TGTGCCACCAGTGATTTGGGAGGTGGGAGAGGCTCGTCCACAGATACGAAGTATTTT	CATSDLGGGRGSSTDTKYF
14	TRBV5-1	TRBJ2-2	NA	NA	TGCGCCAGCAGACAGGGAGTAAACACCGGGGAGCTGTTTTTT	CASRQGVNTGELFF
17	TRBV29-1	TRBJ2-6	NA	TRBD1	TGCAGCGTGCAGATGGGACAGGTTAGCTCTGGGGCCAACGTCCTGACTTTC	CSVQMGQVSSGANVLTF
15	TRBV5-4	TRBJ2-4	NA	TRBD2	TGTGCCAGCAGCTTCCCGGGACTAGCGAAAAACATTCAGTACTTC	CASSFPGLAKNIQYF
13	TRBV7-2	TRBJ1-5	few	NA	TGTGCCAGCAGCCCGAGACCTATTCAGCCCCAGCATTTT	CASSPRPIQPQHF
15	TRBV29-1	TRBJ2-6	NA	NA	TGCAGCGTTGAAGAATGGGACTCTGGGGCCAACGTCCTGACTTTC	CSVEEWDSGANVLTF
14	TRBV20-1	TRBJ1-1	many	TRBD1	TGCAGTGCTAGTACAGGGGAAACGAACACTGAAGCTTTCTTT	CSASTGETNTEAFF
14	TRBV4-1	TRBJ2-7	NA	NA	TGCGCCAGCAGCCATAATCTGCCCGGGACAGAGCAGTACTTC	CASSHNLPGTEQYF
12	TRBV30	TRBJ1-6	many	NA	TGTGCCTGGAGTGAGGTAGAGGCACCCCTCCACTTT	CAWSEVEAPLHF
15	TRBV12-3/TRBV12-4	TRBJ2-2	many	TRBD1	TGTGCCAGCAGTCCACGAGGGACAGGGACCGGGGAGCTGTTTTTT	CASSPRGTGTGELFF
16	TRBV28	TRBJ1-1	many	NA	TGTGCCAGCAGTTTCCTTCTGAAGGGAAAATTGGCTGAAGCTTTCTTT	CASSFLLKGKLAEAFF
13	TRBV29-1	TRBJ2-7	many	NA	TGCAGCGTTGCCTCGGGCTCTTCCTACGAGCAGTACTTC	CSVASGSSYEQYF
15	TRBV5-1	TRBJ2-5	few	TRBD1	TGCGCCAGCAGCTTCGCGGCAGGGGGACAAGAGACCCAGTACTTC	CASSFAAGGQETQYF
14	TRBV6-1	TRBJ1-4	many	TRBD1	TGTGCCAGCCAGACAGGGGTCAGTGGTGAAAAACTGTTTTTT	CASQTGVSGEKLFF
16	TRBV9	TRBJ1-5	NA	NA	TGTGCCAGCAGCGTAGGGCCAGGCAATAGCAATCAGCCCCAGCATTTT	CASSVGPGNSNQPQHF
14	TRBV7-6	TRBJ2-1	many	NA	TGTGCCAGCACCCTGAGGGCGCTTCCTCATGAGCAGTTCTTC	CASTLRALPHEQFF
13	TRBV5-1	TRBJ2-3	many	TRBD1	TGCGCCAGCAGACCGACAGGGACAGATACGCAGTATTTT	CASRPTGTDTQYF
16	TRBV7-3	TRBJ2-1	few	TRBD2	TGTGCCAGCAGCTTAAGGGCTAGCGGAGCGTACAATGAGCAGTTCTTC	CASSLRASGAYNEQFF
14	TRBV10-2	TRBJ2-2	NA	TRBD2	TGCGCCACCGTAGCGGGAGTAATCACCGGGGAGCTGTTTTTT	CATVAGVITGELFF
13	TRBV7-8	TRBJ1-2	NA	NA	TGTGCCAGCAGCAGGACAGTTAACTATGGCTACACCTTC	CASSRTVNYGYTF
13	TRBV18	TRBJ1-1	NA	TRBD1	TGTGCCAGCTCAGGGGACAGGCGGACTGAAGCTTTCTTT	CASSGDRRTEAFF
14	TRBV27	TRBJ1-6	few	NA	TGTGCCAGCAGTGCGAGACCCTATAATTCACCCCTCCACTTT	CASSARPYNSPLHF
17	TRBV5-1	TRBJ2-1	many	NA	TGCGCCAGCAGGTTTAACCCGCCAACTAGCAGTCTCGATGAGCAGTTCTTC	CASRFNPPTSSLDEQFF
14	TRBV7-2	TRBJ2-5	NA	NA	TGTGCCAGCAGCCGCGACTGGTACCAAGAGACCCAGTACTTC	CASSRDWYQETQYF
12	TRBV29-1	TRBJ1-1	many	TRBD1	TGCAGCGTGCCCGGGACAGCCTCTCGAGCTTTCTTT	CSVPGTASRAFF
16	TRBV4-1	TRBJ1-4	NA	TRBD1	TGCGCCAGCAGCCAAGATTGGGACAGGGGGCTTGAAAAACTGTTTTTT	CASSQDWDRGLEKLFF
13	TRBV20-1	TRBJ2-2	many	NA	TGCAGTGCTAGAGTGTCCCCTGTCGGGGAGCTGTTTTTT	CSARVSPVGELFF
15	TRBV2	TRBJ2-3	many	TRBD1	TGTGCCAGCAGCACGGACAGGGGGCGAGGGGGTACGCAGTATTTT	CASSTDRGRGGTQYF
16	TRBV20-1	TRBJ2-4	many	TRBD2	TGCAGTGCTAGAGATACGGCGGGAGGACCCAAAAACATTCAGTACTTC	CSARDTAGGPKNIQYF
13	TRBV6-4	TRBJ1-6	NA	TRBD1	TGTGCCAGCAGTCGGGACAGATATTCACCCCTCCACTTT	CASSRDRYSPLHF
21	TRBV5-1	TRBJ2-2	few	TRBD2	TGCGCCAGCAGCTTACCGGGACTAGCCAGGTTCACCCAAACGAACACCGGGGAGCTGTTTTTT	CASSLPGLARFTQTNTGELFF
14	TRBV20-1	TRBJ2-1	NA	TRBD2	TGCAGTGCTCAGAGCGGGAGGGGGGGGAATGAGCAGTTCTTC	CSAQSGRGGNEQFF
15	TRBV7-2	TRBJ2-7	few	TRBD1	TGTGCCAGCAGCGGTAGGGCACCAGGGGGTTACGAGCAGTACTTC	CASSGRAPGGYEQYF
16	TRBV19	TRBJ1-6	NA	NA	TGTGCCAGTAGATCGCCGGGACACAAGATTGGTTCACCCCTCCACTTT	CASRSPGHKIGSPLHF